This T cell receptor (beta chain) was identified in a study of response to subunit inactivated influenza vaccine. Study-level findings and limits: T cells newly recruited by each seasonal influenza vaccination are few, the authors suggested.

The CDR3 contains 13 residues. Between the trimmed V and J ends, which lost 6 bases and 7 bases, there was a span of 12 bases. This clonotype was seen many times. Its antigen is currently unknown. TCRdb re-called the RT-PCR reads through MiXCR, storing one row per CDR3 protein. Among a few hundred thousand distinct CDR3 sequences listed, around 7.7% were seen once. The sequence was collected from a man aged 50-75 years who received an inactivated influenza vaccine. This rearrangement joins TRBV12-3 or TRBV12-4 to TRBJ2-2; D is possibly TRBD1 (5 bases). The material sequenced was PBMCs from blood, taken 23 months after vaccination. Written as DNA, the CDR3 is TGTGCCAGCAGCCAACAGGTCCGCGGGGAGCTGTTTTTT. Its protein product is CASSQQVRGELFF.